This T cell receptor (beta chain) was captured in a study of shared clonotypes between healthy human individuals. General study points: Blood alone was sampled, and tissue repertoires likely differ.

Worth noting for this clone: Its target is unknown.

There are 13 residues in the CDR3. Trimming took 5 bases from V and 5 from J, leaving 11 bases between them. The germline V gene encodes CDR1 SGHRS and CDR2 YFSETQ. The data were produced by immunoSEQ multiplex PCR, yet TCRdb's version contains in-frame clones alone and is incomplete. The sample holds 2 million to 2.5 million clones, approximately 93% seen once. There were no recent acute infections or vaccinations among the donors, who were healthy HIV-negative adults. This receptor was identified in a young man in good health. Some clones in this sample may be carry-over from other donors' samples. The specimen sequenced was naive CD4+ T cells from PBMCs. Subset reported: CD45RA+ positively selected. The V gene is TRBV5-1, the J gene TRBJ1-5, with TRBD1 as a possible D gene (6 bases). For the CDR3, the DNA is TGCGCCAGCAGACAGGGCCTGGATCAGCCCCAGCATTTT. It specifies CASRQGLDQPQHF.